Listed below are T cell receptor beta chains from one sample, sequenced in a study of blood T cell repertoires in COVID-19. The data were produced by immunoSEQ multiplex PCR, yet TCRdb's version contains in-frame clones alone and is incomplete. The table records about 160,000 clones, more than 70% of them present only once. Sequencing was carried out using peripheral blood. These receptor sequences come from a man aged 60 to 69 with acute or convalescent COVID-19. Each CDR3 is given with its conserved first and last residue. A D gene is named only where the DNA matches it firmly. Not all rows give a size; the values are once, few, many and, for expanded clones, a class.

- | TRBD1 | TRBJ2-7 | TRBV24-1 | CATSDATGLLRTEQYF
- | - | TRBJ2-5 | TRBV6-5 | CASSYNGRKWAETQYF
few | TRBD1 | TRBJ2-7 | TRBV7-2 | CASSRRGQGATYEQYF
- | TRBD1 | TRBJ1-2 | TRBV5-1 | CASSLGTGDPYGYTF
- | - | TRBJ1-3 | TRBV7-2 | CASGLSSGNTIYF
- | TRBD1 | TRBJ1-1 | TRBV7-9 | CASRASGQLNTEAFF
- | - | TRBJ2-7 | TRBV5-1 | CASSSSTGLLYEQYF
- | TRBD2 | TRBJ2-3 | TRBV5-8 | CASSLAGGGADTQYF
- | - | TRBJ1-2 | TRBV3-1/TRBV3-2 | CASSQENRPDYGYTF
- | - | TRBJ1-4 | TRBV27 | CASFPYRDSPEKLFF
- | - | TRBJ2-1 | TRBV7-9 | CAILRYNEQFF
once | - | TRBJ2-2 | TRBV18 | CASSPTGTGELFF
medium-sized | TRBD1 | TRBJ1-2 | TRBV14 | CASSPVEGTAHYGYTF
- | - | TRBJ1-2 | TRBV3-1/TRBV3-2 | CASSQPGGGGYGYTF
few | TRBD1 | TRBJ1-6 | TRBV3-1/TRBV3-2 | CASSNRGPNSPLHF
- | - | TRBJ2-7 | TRBV10-2 | CASNGGAAYEQYF
- | - | TRBJ1-6 | TRBV5-1 | CASSPTGSPLHF
few | - | TRBJ2-2 | TRBV2 | CASSVSVQNTGELFF
once | TRBD2 | TRBJ2-3 | TRBV9 | CASSPSGLSKGDTQYF
- | TRBD1 | TRBJ1-2 | TRBV9 | CASNGQGNYGYTF
once | TRBD1 | TRBJ1-1 | TRBV19 | CASRPTGGGTEAFF
- | - | TRBJ2-1 | TRBV27 | CASSFEATGSYNEQFF
- | - | TRBJ1-5 | TRBV2 | CASTQYQYQPQHF
- | - | TRBJ2-7 | TRBV7-6 | CASSSGTNPFYEQYF
- | - | TRBJ2-3 | TRBV19 | CASRRGGGFDTQYF
- | TRBD1 | TRBJ1-2 | TRBV9 | CASSPSGQVNGYTF
- | TRBD1 | TRBJ2-5 | TRBV27 | CASRGTAYQETQYF
- | - | TRBJ1-2 | TRBV6-5 | CASSYGPGPGGYTF
- | - | TRBJ1-5 | TRBV21-1 | CATNQPQHF
- | - | TRBJ2-5 | TRBV24-1 | CATSDPGTLPQETQYF
- | TRBD1 | TRBJ2-2 | TRBV5-3 | CARSSTPGQGRNGELFF
once | TRBD1 | TRBJ1-5 | TRBV2 | CASTPRARGQSNQPQHF
- | - | TRBJ1-1 | TRBV7-2 | CASSFDRMNTEAFF
- | TRBD1 | TRBJ1-4 | TRBV25-1 | CASRGDRVEKLFF
- | TRBD2 | TRBJ2-3 | TRBV20-1 | CSARDGGTQYF
- | - | TRBJ2-1 | TRBV30 | CAWSGENNEQFF
once | TRBD1 | TRBJ2-7 | TRBV2 | CASLNPFSGTGGYEQYF
- | - | TRBJ1-1 | TRBV2 | CASSAVSNREEAFF
- | - | TRBJ1-1 | TRBV7-8 | CASSLLGGEAFF
- | - | TRBJ1-4 | TRBV5-1 | CASSLATDRNEKLFF
- | - | TRBJ1-3 | TRBV6-5 | CASSRVPRSGNTIYF
- | TRBD2 | TRBJ2-1 | TRBV5-6 | CASARLSGGYNEQFF